Sequencing of this T cell receptor beta chain was carried out in a study of T cells in Graves' hyperthyroidism and ophthalmopathy. This clonotype came up a few times. At least 3 on the Clinical Activity Score was recorded for ophthalmopathy patients, who also had NOSPECS grade at least 4 and duration under 3 months. Fresh peripheral blood, 8 to 10 ml, was the source of the PBMCs. The investigators amplified TCR beta CDR3 regions from RNA transcripts. Primed by the HTBI set, a first-round RT-PCR was run on the TCR CDR3. MiXCR was run by TCRdb on the multiplex PCR reads, yielding one entry per CDR3 protein. The table includes more than 300,000 distinct CDR3 sequences, less than 20% detected once. The CDR3 length is 15 residues. Germline CDR1 and CDR2: MGHRA and YSYEKL. The V end was cut by 0 bases, the J end by 4 bases, with 12 bases between.

The chain is built from TRBV4-1 and TRBJ1-2; D may be TRBD1 (5 bases). The TCR comes from a man aged 18 to 30 with Graves' ophthalmopathy. The source material was blood. CDR3 nucleotide sequence: TGCGCCAGCAGCCAAGATTTACAGGCTTTCTATGGCTACACCTTC. Translation: CASSQDLQAFYGYTF.